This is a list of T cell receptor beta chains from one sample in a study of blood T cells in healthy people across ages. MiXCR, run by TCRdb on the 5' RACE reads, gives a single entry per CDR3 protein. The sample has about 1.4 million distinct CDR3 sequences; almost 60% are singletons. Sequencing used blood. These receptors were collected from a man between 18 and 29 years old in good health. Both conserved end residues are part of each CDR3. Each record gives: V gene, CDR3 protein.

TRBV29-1 CSVGCTDKMNQPQHF
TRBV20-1 CSACHSGANVLTF
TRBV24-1 CATSATGNFYGYTF
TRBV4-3 CASSQDGDSPNSPLHF
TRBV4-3 CASSQDGGGVNTEAFF
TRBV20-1 CSAECNEQFF
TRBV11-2 CASSLDAGGVNEQYF
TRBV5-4 CASSFGVSGAYEQYF
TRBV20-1 CSAREGTDTQYF
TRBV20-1 CSAVNQGAGEQYF
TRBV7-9 CASSLVGTAEYGYTF
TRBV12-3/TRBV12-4 CASSKGAGGYNEQYF
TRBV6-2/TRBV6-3 CASSTIIRTSGYNEQFF
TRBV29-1 CSLGGGFNNEQFF
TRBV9 CASTGVKGLDSGANVPTF
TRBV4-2 CASSSGTEQYF
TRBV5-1 CASSHVTSGGPGTQYF
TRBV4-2 CASSQALAGANEQFF
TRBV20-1 CSADPPSGRDNEQFF
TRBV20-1 CSAAGTGGKSNYGYTF
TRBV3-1 CASSEGRLTQPQHF
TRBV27 CASSLGWVAGRMDTQYF
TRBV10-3 CAISENQRGLGGDTQYF
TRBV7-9 CASNMGGGPYEQYF
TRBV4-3 CASSQADSAYGYTF
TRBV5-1 CASSGEGHNNSPLHF
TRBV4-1 CASSQALAGLYEQYF
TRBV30 CAWKQGNPYNEQFF
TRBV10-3 CAISEGRGANQPQHF
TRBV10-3 CAIRNGQGDSNNSPLHF
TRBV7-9 CASSRRALATDTQYF
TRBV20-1 CSASSPGTGGPNEKLFF
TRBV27 CASSLSIAQGGEQYF
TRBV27 CASSSSRELAGVTYEQYF
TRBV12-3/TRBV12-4 CASSPPTTSGYEQYF
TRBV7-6 CASSLSPGGGNIQYF
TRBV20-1 CSASSGGLDTQYF
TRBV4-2 CASSQDSHGYTF
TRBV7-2 CASSLHRAFTDTQYF
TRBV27 CASSTDPGWPYEQYF
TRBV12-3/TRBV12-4 CASSMNRVYDQPQHF
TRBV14 CASGQTHTDTQYF
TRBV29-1 CSVLSGYRGYEQYF
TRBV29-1 CSVAGTSGYNEQFF
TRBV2 CASHRQGTYEQYF
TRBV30 CAWSQHSGANVLTF
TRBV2 CASKDRTEAFF
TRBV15 CATSRNGGSYNEQFF
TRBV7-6 CASSLVADRVNEQFF
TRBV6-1 CASSEFSSGSYEQYF
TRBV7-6 CASSLGTGGQNNEQFF
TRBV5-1 CASSWEGLGTEAFF
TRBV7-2 CATNSGMYPDTQYF
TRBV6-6 CASSYSIGGTNEKLFF
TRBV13 CASSPWRRSYEQYF
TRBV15 CATSTTGTKAFF
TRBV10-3 CAITDPGDSYEQYF
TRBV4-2 CASSQGNPNNSPLHF
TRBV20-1 CSARLGGDTDTQYF
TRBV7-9 CASSLAIQETQYF